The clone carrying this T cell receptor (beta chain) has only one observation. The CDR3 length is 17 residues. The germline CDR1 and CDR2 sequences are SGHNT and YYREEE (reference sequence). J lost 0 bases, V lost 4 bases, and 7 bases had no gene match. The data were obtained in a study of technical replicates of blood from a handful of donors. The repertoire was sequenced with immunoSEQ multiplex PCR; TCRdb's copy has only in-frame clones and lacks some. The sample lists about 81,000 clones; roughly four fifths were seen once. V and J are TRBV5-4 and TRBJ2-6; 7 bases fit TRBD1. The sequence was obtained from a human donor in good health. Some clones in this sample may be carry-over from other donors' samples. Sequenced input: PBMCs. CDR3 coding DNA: TGTGCCAGCAGCCCACGGGACAGTAACTCTGGGGCCAACGTCCTGACTTTC. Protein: CASSPRDSNSGANVLTF.